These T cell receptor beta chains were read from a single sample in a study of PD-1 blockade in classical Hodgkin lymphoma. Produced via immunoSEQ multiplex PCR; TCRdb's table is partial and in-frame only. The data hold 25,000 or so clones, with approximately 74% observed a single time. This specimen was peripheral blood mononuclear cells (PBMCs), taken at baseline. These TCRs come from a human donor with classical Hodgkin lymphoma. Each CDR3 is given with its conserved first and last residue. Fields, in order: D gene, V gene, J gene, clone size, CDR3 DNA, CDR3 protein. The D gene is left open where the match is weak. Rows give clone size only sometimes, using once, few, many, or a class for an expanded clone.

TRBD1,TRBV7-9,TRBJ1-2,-,TGTGCCAGCAGCCCAGCGACAGGGTATGGCTACACCTTC,CASSPATGYGYTF
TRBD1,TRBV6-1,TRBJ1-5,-,TGTGCCAGCAGGGACAGGGGCGGTCAGCCCCAGCATTTT,CASRDRGGQPQHF
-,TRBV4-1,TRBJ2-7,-,TGCGCCAGCAGCCAAGGGGTAAGCATGACGTCCTACGAGCAGTACTTC,CASSQGVSMTSYEQYF
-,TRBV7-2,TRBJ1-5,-,TGTGCCAGCAGCCTCAATAGCAATCAGCCCCAGCATTTT,CASSLNSNQPQHF
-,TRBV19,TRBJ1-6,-,TGTGCCAGTAGTACTTTAGGACCTAATTCACCCCTCCACTTT,CASSTLGPNSPLHF
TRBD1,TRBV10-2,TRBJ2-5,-,TGCGCCAGCAGCAGGGACAGTCAAGAGACCCAGTACTTC,CASSRDSQETQYF
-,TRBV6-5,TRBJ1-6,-,TGTGCCAGCAGTTACTCGGGGGGAAATTCACCCCTCCACTTT,CASSYSGGNSPLHF
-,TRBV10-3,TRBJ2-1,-,TGTGCCATCAGCGGAGTAGGCAGGGGAAACTACAATGAGCAGTTCTTC,CAISGVGRGNYNEQFF
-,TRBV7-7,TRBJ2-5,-,TGTGCCAGCAGCTTTGGCGCGGGGGCGAACCAAGAGACCCAGTACTTC,CASSFGAGANQETQYF
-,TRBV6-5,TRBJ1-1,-,TGTGCCAGCAGTTTACAGGCTTTGAACACTGAAGCTTTCTTT,CASSLQALNTEAFF
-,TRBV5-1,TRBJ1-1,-,TGCGCCAGCAGCCTTGAACAGGGAAGGGGAACTGAAGCTTTCTTT,CASSLEQGRGTEAFF
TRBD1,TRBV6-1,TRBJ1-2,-,TGTGCCAGCAGGGGACAGGGGGCCGGTAACTATGGCTACACCTTC,CASRGQGAGNYGYTF
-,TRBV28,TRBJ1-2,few,TGTGCCAGCAGTTCCGTAGGTTTTTCAGGGGCCAACTATGGCTACACCTTC,CASSSVGFSGANYGYTF
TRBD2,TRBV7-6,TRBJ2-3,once,TGTGCCAGCAGATACTCGGGAGGGAGCACAGATACGCAGTATTTT,CASRYSGGSTDTQYF
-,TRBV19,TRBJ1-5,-,TGTGCCAGTAGTATCCGCCCCCGGAAGGGGGTCAATCAGCCCCAGCATTTT,CASSIRPRKGVNQPQHF
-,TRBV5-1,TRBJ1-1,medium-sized,TGCGCCAGCAGCTTGGCCTTAGGACGTCCAGAAGCTTTCTTT,CASSLALGRPEAFF
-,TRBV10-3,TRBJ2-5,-,TGTGCCTCCCAGGAAAAAGAGACCCAGTACTTC,CASQEKETQYF
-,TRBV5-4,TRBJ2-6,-,TGTGCCAGCAGCTTGGTAACAGCCGTAGGGGCCAACGTCCTGACTTTC,CASSLVTAVGANVLTF
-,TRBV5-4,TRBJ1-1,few,TGTGCCAGCAGCTTGGGCACAGGGTTATCTGAAGCTTTCTTT,CASSLGTGLSEAFF